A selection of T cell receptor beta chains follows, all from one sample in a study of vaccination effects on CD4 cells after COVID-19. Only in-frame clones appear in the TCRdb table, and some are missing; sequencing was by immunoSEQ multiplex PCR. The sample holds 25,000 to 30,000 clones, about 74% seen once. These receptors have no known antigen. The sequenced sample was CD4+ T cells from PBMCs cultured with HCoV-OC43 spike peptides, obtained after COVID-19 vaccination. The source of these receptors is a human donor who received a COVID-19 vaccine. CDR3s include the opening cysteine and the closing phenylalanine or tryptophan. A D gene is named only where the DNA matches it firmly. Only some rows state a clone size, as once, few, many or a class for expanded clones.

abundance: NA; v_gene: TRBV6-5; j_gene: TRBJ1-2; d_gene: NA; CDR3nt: TGTGCCAGCAGTTACTCGGGACGTGTAGCCTATGGCTACACCTTC; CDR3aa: CASSYSGRVAYGYTF
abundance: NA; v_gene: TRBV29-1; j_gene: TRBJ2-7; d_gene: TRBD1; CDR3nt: TGCAGCGTTGGGGACAGGGTTTACGAGCAGTACTTC; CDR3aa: CSVGDRVYEQYF
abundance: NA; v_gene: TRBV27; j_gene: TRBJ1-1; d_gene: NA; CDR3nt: TGTGCCAGCAGTTTATTTAAAAACACTGAAGCTTTCTTT; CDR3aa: CASSLFKNTEAFF
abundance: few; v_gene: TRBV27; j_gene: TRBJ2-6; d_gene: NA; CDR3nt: TGTGCCAGCAGTCCCGACGGTACGGGGGCCAACGTCCTGACTTTC; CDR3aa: CASSPDGTGANVLTF
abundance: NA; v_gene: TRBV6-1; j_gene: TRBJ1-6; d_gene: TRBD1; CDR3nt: TGTGCCAGCAGTGAATCTTGGACAGGTGATTCACCCCTCCACTTT; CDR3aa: CASSESWTGDSPLHF
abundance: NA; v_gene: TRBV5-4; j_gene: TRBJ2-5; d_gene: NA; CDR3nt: TGTGCCAGCAGCTCCAGGGGAGAGGCAGAGACCCAGTACTTC; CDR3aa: CASSSRGEAETQYF
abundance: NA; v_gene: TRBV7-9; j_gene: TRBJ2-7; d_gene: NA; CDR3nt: TGTGCCAGCAGCTCAGCCTACGAGCAGTACTTC; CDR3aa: CASSSAYEQYF
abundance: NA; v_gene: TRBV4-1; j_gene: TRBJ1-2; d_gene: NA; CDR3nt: TGCGCCAGCAGCAATCCACCGGGCGTGGACAACCTGAAAAACTATGGCTACACCTTC; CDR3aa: CASSNPPGVDNLKNYGYTF
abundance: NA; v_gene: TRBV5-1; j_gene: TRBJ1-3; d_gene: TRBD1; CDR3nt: TGCGCCAGCAGCTGGGACAGCAGCTCTGGAAACACCATATATTTT; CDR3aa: CASSWDSSSGNTIYF
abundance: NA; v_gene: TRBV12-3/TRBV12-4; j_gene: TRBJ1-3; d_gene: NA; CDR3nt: TGTGCCAGCAGTCCTGGAAACACCATATATTTT; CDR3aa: CASSPGNTIYF